The rows below give T cell receptor beta chains drawn from one sample of a study of CD8 T cells in ankylosing spondylitis. TCRdb fed the 5' RACE reads into MiXCR, producing one record per CDR3 protein. The sample carries about 390,000 distinct CDR3 sequences, around 22% recorded once. Sequenced input: blood, either unsorted or a sorted T cell fraction (not recorded which). These receptor sequences come from a male donor with ankylosing spondylitis. Both conserved end residues are part of each CDR3. D genes are given only for firm matches. Some rows mark clone size as missing; the rest say once, few, many or name a class of expanded clone.

>NA|TRBJ2-2|TRBD2|TRBV4-2
TGTGCCAGCAGCCAGGGGACTAGTGGGTCCGGGGAGCTGTTTTTT
CASSQGTSGSGELFF
>few|TRBJ2-7|NA|TRBV20-1
TGCAGTGCTAAGACTGACGAGCAGTACTTC
CSAKTDEQYF
>NA|TRBJ2-3|NA|TRBV20-1
TGCAGTGCCCCCGGGGGGCGGGGACTCACAGATACGCAGTATTTT
CSAPGGRGLTDTQYF
>few|TRBJ1-6|NA|TRBV12-3/TRBV12-4
TGTGCCAGCAGTTCCGCTCGGGTATTGAATAATTCACCCCTCCACTTT
CASSSARVLNNSPLHF
>NA|TRBJ2-1|TRBD2|TRBV7-3
TGTGCCAGCAGCACCATAGCGGGAGGGCACAATGAGCAGTTCTTC
CASSTIAGGHNEQFF
>few|TRBJ1-4|TRBD1|TRBV20-1
TGCAGTGCTAGTGGCCCCTGGACAGGGCTCACTAATGAAAAACTGTTTTTT
CSASGPWTGLTNEKLFF
>NA|TRBJ2-2|NA|TRBV4-1
TGCGCCAGCAGCCAAGAATCCTCAGTAGCCGGGGAGCTGTTTTTT
CASSQESSVAGELFF
>NA|TRBJ2-2|NA|TRBV20-1
TGCAGTGCTCCCCGCCGGGAGATAAACACCGGGGAGCTGTTTTTT
CSAPRREINTGELFF
>few|TRBJ1-5|NA|TRBV2
TGTGCCAGCAGTGTCAGCAATTCATATCAGCCCCAGCATTTT
CASSVSNSYQPQHF
>NA|TRBJ2-5|NA|TRBV3-1
TGTGCCAGCAGCACACCGAGGGGGTCAGGGGAGACCCAGTACTTC
CASSTPRGSGETQYF
>NA|TRBJ2-1|TRBD1|TRBV7-6
TGTGCCAGCAGCTTAAACGGACAGGGGGTCTACAATGAGCAGTTCTTC
CASSLNGQGVYNEQFF
>many|TRBJ2-7|TRBD2|TRBV29-1
TGCAGCGTTGGACTAGCGGGAGCGTCCTACGAGCAGTACTTC
CSVGLAGASYEQYF
>few|TRBJ2-3|TRBD1|TRBV7-2
TGTGCCTCCCGGGGAGGGGACAGGGGAAGATCAGATACGCAGTATTTT
CASRGGDRGRSDTQYF
>many|TRBJ2-2|TRBD1|TRBV29-1
TGCAGCGTAATCTTCCGGGACAGGGGGCTGAACACCGGGGAGCTGTTTTTT
CSVIFRDRGLNTGELFF
>few|TRBJ2-2|TRBD1|TRBV20-1
TGCAGTGCTAGACACAGGGGGCGTCCCGGGGAGCTGTTTTTT
CSARHRGRPGELFF
>few|TRBJ1-2|NA|TRBV18
TGTGCCAGCTCACCACCGCCCGAACAAGGGTATGGCTACACCTTC
CASSPPPEQGYGYTF
>few|TRBJ2-3|NA|TRBV9
TGTGCCAGCAGCTCATACTTCACAGATACGCAGTATTTT
CASSSYFTDTQYF
>few|TRBJ1-1|NA|TRBV30
TGTGCCTGGAGTGTCCGTTTGTACGGCCCTGAAGCTTTCTTT
CAWSVRLYGPEAFF
>NA|TRBJ2-1|TRBD2|TRBV9
TGTGCCAGCAGCGTATTAGCGGGAACCTACAATGAGCAGTTCTTC
CASSVLAGTYNEQFF
>few|TRBJ1-6|NA|TRBV4-3
TGCGCCAGCAGCCAAGACCATGGTTCCGGGGATTCACCCCTCCACTTT
CASSQDHGSGDSPLHF
>NA|TRBJ1-6|NA|TRBV7-2
TGTGCCAGCAGCTTAGCCCTACAGATCCCCCATAATTCACCCCTCCACTTT
CASSLALQIPHNSPLHF